This T cell receptor beta chain was recovered during a study of blood T cell repertoires in COVID-19. As for the study in general: The study drew acute and convalescent COVID-19 samples from the United States, Italy and Spain. T cells, B-cell-depleted T cells, or PBMCs supplied cDNA or gDNA.

V shed 5 bases, J shed 8 bases, and the junction held 9 bases outside the gene matches. Germline V gene sequence: CDR1 SGHDT, CDR2 YYEEEE. This CDR3 region has 14 residues. In the original workflow: Cell counts per sample came from amplifying reference gene primers. Profiled with immunoSEQ multiplex PCR; TCRdb holds only in-frame clones, not every one. That table supplies the V and J calls and clone size; D and trimming were determined from the DNA. Here the sample spans roughly 390,000 clones, about 90% being singletons. Patients from Seattle were sampled longitudinally, starting during active infection.

This chain links TRBV5-6 with TRBJ1-2, with 10 bases identical to TRBD1. The specimen sequenced was peripheral blood. The clonotype comes from a woman aged 25 to 45 with COVID-19, enrolled during active disease. This chain's CDR3 is CASSRETGGKGYTF. In DNA form, the CDR3 reads TGTGCCAGCAGTCGAGAGACAGGGGGCAAAGGCTACACCTTC.